This TCR beta chain was captured by sequencing in a study of CD8+ T cells in alopecia areata. Background on the study: Twice a day, 5 to 10 mg of oral tofacitinib was administered to treated patients.

Per germline, CDR1 MNHEY and CDR2 SVGAGI. V shed 5 bases and J shed 2 bases, with 14 bases lying between them. The CDR3 extends over 15 amino acids. RNA extraction and reverse transcription yielded cDNA as sequencing template. The repertoire was sequenced with immunoSEQ multiplex PCR; TCRdb's copy has only in-frame clones and lacks some. There are approximately 12,000 clones in the sample; 60% to 65% occur only once, and 13% to 15% lies in the top ten. Samples from alopecia areata patients were lesional scalp punch biopsies and peripheral blood. Study-wide results and caveats: The study found higher clonality in lesional than normal scalp, especially in alopecia totalis/universalis. Normal skin's resident alphabeta T cells are also sequenced in scalp samples.

A remark on this clone: No antigen is known for it.

The V call is TRBV6-5, the J call TRBJ2-3; the D gene could be TRBD1 or TRBD2 (7 bases each). Input material: skin. The sequence came from a human donor with alopecia areata. This CDR3 reads CASSNQGGVTDTQYF. CDR3 nucleotides: TGTGCCAGCAGTAACCAGGGGGGGGTCACAGATACGCAGTATTTT.